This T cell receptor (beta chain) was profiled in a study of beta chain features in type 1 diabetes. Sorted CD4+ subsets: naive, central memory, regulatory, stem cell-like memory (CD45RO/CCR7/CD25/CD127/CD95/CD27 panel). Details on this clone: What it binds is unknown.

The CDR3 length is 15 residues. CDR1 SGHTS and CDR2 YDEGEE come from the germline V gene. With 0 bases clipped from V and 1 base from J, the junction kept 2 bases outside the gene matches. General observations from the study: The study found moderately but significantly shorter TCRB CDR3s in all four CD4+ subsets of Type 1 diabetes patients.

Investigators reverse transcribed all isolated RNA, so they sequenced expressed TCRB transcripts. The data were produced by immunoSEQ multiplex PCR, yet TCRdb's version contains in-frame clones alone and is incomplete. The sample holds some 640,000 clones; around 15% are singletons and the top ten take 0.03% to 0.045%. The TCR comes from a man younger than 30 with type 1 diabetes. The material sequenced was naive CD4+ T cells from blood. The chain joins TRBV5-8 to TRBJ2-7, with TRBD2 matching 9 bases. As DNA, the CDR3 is TGTGCCAGCAGCTTGGGGCTAGCGGGGTCCTACGAGCAGTACTTC. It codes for CASSLGLAGSYEQYF.